The 22 T cell receptor beta chains below were found in one sample sequenced in a study of blood T cells in healthy people across ages. Alongside a J-beta primer mix, a sample-barcoded 5' primer served in a second PCR lasting roughly 7 to 11 cycles. TCRdb itself ran the 5' RACE reads through MiXCR, one entry per CDR3 protein. The sample consists of 1.5 million to 2 million distinct CDR3 sequences, roughly 30% of them appearing once. The source material was blood. All receptors derive from a woman in her twenties or thirties in good health.

The chain joins TRBV3-1 to TRBJ2-1, with no clear D. The length of the CDR3 is 14 residues. The germline gives CDR1 LGHDT, CDR2 YNNKEL (reference sequence). The V end lost 0 bases, the J end lost 5 bases, and 8 bases lay between the germline ends. Here the CDR3 reads CASSQDKPNNEQFF. The CDR3, as DNA: TGTGCCAGCAGCCAAGATAAGCCCAACAATGAGCAGTTCTTC.

This chain links TRBV28 with TRBJ2-7, with a weak D call TRBD1 (6 bases). V gave up 11 bases and J gave up 8 bases, with 19 bases separating them. Germline V gene lookup returns CDR1 MDHEN and CDR2 SYDVKM. The CDR3 loop spans 12 amino acids. CDR3: CAAWTTGNKQYF. The CDR3 coding sequence is TGTGCCGCATGGACAACAGGGAACAAGCAGTACTTC.

This clonotype was detected once. J is TRBJ1-1 and V is TRBV12-3 or TRBV12-4, with D unclear. V gave up 7 bases and J gave up 3 bases, with 12 bases separating them. CDR3 length: 13 amino acids. The CDR3 loop reads CASTEAPYTEAFF. CDR3 nucleotides: TGTGCCAGCACCGAGGCGCCCTACACTGAAGCTTTCTTT.

In this sample, this clonotype turned up a few times. A much larger clone differs by one base, so this may be a read error. The chain carries TRBV6-1 and TRBJ2-6, with D perhaps matching TRBD2 (5 bases). The germline V gene has CDR1 MNHNS and CDR2 SASEGT. The CDR3 extends over 17 amino acids. The ends were cut back, 11 bases at V and 0 bases at J, with 20 bases in the middle. The CDR3 reads CAGTNNPRDSGANVLTF. CDR3 coding DNA: TGTGCCGGCACTAATAACCCTCGGGACTCTGGGGCCAACGTCCTGACTTTC.

On this clonotype itself: A read error may be the cause here, since a much bigger clone is one base away. The chain links TRBV9 to TRBJ2-1; D may be TRBD2 (5 bases). The end of the DNA fits TRBJ2-7 better, so the J call may be wrong. The CDR3 totals 16 residues. Looked up from germline, CDR1 is SGDLS and CDR2 is YYNGEE. CDR3 protein: CASSVGGSSVYNEQYF. The CDR3 DNA is TGTGCCAGCAGCGTAGGTGGGAGTTCAGTCTACAATGAGCAGTACTTC.

This clonotype was counted at least ten times. This chain links TRBV13 with TRBJ2-1, with 9 bases fitting TRBD1. Per the germline V gene, CDR1 is PRHDT and CDR2 is FYEKMQ (reference sequence). The CDR3 runs to 16 residues. V trimming: 4 bases; J trimming: 4 bases; junction bases outside the gene matches: 8. CDR3 in amino acids: CASSWKGQGRYNEQFF. The CDR3 region has the DNA TGTGCCAGCAGCTGGAAGGGACAGGGAAGATACAATGAGCAGTTCTTC.

This clonotype was seen at least ten times. The chain has TRBV5-5 and TRBJ2-1; TRBD2 matches 10 bases. Germline values: CDR1 SGHKS, CDR2 YYEKEE (reference sequence). Unmatched junction bases numbered 9, after V lost 3 bases and J lost 6 bases. The CDR3 consists of 16 residues. The CDR3 sequence is CASSWPRTSGANEQFF. CDR3 coding DNA: TGTGCCAGCAGCTGGCCGAGGACTAGCGGAGCCAATGAGCAGTTCTTC.

The chain recombines TRBV2 with TRBJ2-7; 9 nucleotides line up with TRBD1. The CDR3 has 14 residues. CDR1 is SNHLY and CDR2 is FYNNEI in the germline V gene. V lost 5 bases, J lost 6 bases, and 8 bases stayed unmatched. CDR3 residues: CASSKGGQGFEQYF. The CDR3 region has the DNA TGTGCCAGCAGTAAAGGCGGACAGGGGTTCGAGCAGTACTTC.

V usage is TRBV12-3 or TRBV12-4 and J usage is TRBJ2-5; D may be TRBD1 (6 bases). Between the trimmed V and J ends, which lost 5 bases and 5 bases, there was a span of 18 bases. This CDR3 comprises 15 residues. CDR3 nucleotides: TGTGCCAGCAGTGTCTACAGGGTGGATGATGAGACCCAGTACTTC. Protein: CASSVYRVDDETQYF.

This clonotype has only one observation. The rearrangement joins TRBV4-1 to TRBJ2-7; weak D call: TRBD1 (7 bases). Trimming cost V 7 bases and J 0 bases, with 16 bases left between them. Germline V lookup: CDR1 MGHRA, CDR2 YSYEKL. The CDR3 extends over 15 amino acids. CDR3 DNA sequence: TGCGCCAGCAAAATTGGGCGGGACAGCTCCTACGAGCAGTACTTC. It translates to CASKIGRDSSYEQYF.

The chain employs TRBV4-1 and TRBJ1-5; D remains ambiguous. Germline loops: CDR1 MGHRA, CDR2 YSYEKL. The V gene lost 3 bases and the J gene lost 5 bases, with 8 bases spanning the gap. The CDR3 consists of 13 residues. CDR3 loop: CASSHSFDQPQHF. Written as DNA, the CDR3 is TGCGCCAGCAGCCACTCGTTTGATCAGCCCCAGCATTTT.

This clonotype was seen a handful of times. This sequence joins TRBV7-2 and TRBJ1-1; the D gene is possibly TRBD1 (6 bases). V lost 6 bases and J lost 1, with 12 bases in between. Germline V gives CDR1 SGHTA, CDR2 FQGNSA. The CDR3 length is 14 residues. Written as DNA, the CDR3 is TGTGCCAGCAGTGGAGGGGGATGGAACACTGAAGCTTTCTTT. Protein: CASSGGGWNTEAFF.

Details on this clonotype: An end of the junction differs from the germline gene, which may be a read error. The V call is TRBV25-1, the J call TRBJ1-4; D not certain. The germline gives CDR1 MGHDK, CDR2 SYGVNS. The CDR3 loop spans 14 amino acids. CDR3 protein: CAGSDTGPNEKLFF. DNA of the CDR3: TGTGCCGGCAGTGACACCGGGCCTAATGAAAAACTGTTTTTT.

Many counts were recorded for this clonotype. The rearrangement links TRBV24-1 to TRBJ2-5; D possibly corresponds to TRBD2 (6 bases). This CDR3 is built from 19 residues. Between the trimmed V and J ends, which lost 4 bases and 5 bases, there was a span of 28 bases. Germline V gene lookup returns CDR1 KGHDR and CDR2 SFDVKD. The CDR3: CATSDPPVGGWAQYETQYF. In DNA, the CDR3 is TGTGCCACCAGTGACCCCCCTGTCGGGGGATGGGCACAATATGAGACCCAGTACTTC.

The chain carries TRBV6-6 and TRBJ1-1; a weak D match, TRBD1 (5 bases). This CDR3 has 12 amino acids. CDR1 is MNHNY, CDR2 SVGAGI, per germline (reference sequence). V was trimmed by 6 bases and J by 7 bases, leaving 12 bases between them. CDR3: CASRGGGIEAFF. In DNA, the CDR3 is TGTGCCAGCAGGGGGGGGGGGATTGAAGCTTTCTTT.

CDR3 in DNA: TGTGCCACCCTATACGGGAACACTGAAGCTTTCTTT. This gives the protein CATLYGNTEAFF. V is TRBV28 and J is TRBJ1-1, with D hard to call. The CDR3 consists of 12 residues. Germline V lookup: CDR1 MDHEN, CDR2 SYDVKM. V lost 10 bases and J lost 1, with 10 bases in between.

V is TRBV5-1 and J is TRBJ1-1; TRBD1 might be the D (5 bases). Trimming cost V 4 bases and J 8 bases, with 21 bases left between them. The CDR3 consists of 15 residues. CDR1 and CDR2 from the germline V gene are SGHRS and YFSETQ. The CDR3 nucleotides are TGCGCCAGCAGCAAATTCACCGGGACGACGGACGAAGCTTTCTTT. Translating gives CASSKFTGTTDEAFF.

This clonotype was seen many times. This CDR3 reads CASSGARAGPYNEQFF. For the CDR3, the DNA is TGTGCCAGCAGCGGGGCTCGAGCGGGGCCCTACAATGAGCAGTTCTTC. V usage is TRBV9 and J usage is TRBJ2-1, with 7 bases lining up with TRBD2. After removal of 3 bases from V and 2 bases from J, the junction contained 8 bases not matched to a gene. The germline gives CDR1 SGDLS, CDR2 YYNGEE. The CDR3 sequence is 16 residues long.

This clonotype was observed a few times. The gene calls are TRBV7-8 and TRBJ1-1, with D possibly TRBD1 on 5 matching bases. This CDR3 has 15 amino acids. V lost 7 bases and J lost 3, with 18 bases in between. Per germline, CDR1 SGHVS and CDR2 FQNEAQ. CDR3 DNA sequence: TGTGCCAGCACCACCGGCTGGGACCCTGACACTGAAGCTTTCTTT. Translated: CASTTGWDPDTEAFF. Variable domain in full (rest from reference TRBV7-8 and TRBJ1-1): GAGVSQSPRYKVAKRGQDVALRCDPISGHVSLFWYQQALGQGPEFLTYFQNEAQLDKSGLPSDRFFAERPEGSVSTLKIQRTQQEDSAVYLCASTTGWDPDTEAFFGQGTRLTVV.

The chain employs TRBV12-3 or TRBV12-4 and TRBJ2-7; D not certain. V was shortened by 1 base and J by 4 bases, with 11 bases between the two germline ends. This CDR3 has 14 amino acids. CDR3 in amino acids: CASSLGSLFYEQYF. The CDR3 bases are TGTGCCAGCAGTTTAGGTAGCCTGTTTTACGAGCAGTACTTC.

This clonotype was detected once. The genes are TRBV7-8 and TRBJ1-4; no reliable D call. Trimming took off 4 bases at V and 0 bases at J, with 9 bases between the two ends. CDR3 size: 15 residues. The germline CDR1 and CDR2 sequences are SGHVS and FQNEAQ. For the CDR3, the DNA is TGTGCCAGCAGCTGTGTCCCTTCAACTAATGAAAAACTGTTTTTT. This sequence encodes CASSCVPSTNEKLFF.

The J gene is TRBJ2-1, the V gene TRBV24-1, with D possibly being TRBD2 (6 bases). Trimming removed 11 bases from V and 0 bases from J, with 16 bases in between. Germline V gene sequence: CDR1 KGHDR, CDR2 SFDVKD. The CDR3 totals 15 residues. The CDR3, as DNA: TGTGCCATTAAGAAGGACTATTGCTCCTACAATGAGCAGTTCTTC. This translates into CAIKKDYCSYNEQFF.